This TCR beta chain is from a study of T cell changes during pregnancy in multiple sclerosis. TCRdb keeps only in-frame clones here, not all; method: immunoSEQ multiplex PCR. The sample holds 30,000 to 40,000 clones; 92% are singletons and the top ten take 0.7% to 1%. The V gene lost 3 bases and the J gene lost 7 bases, with 15 bases spanning the gap. In germline, CDR1 is MDHEN, CDR2 SYDVKM. This CDR3 contains 14 residues. Sequences were derived from CD4+ T cells from peripheral blood mononuclear cells, sampled in the third trimester of pregnancy. The rearrangement joins TRBV28 to TRBJ1-2; a weak D match, TRBD1 (6 bases). This sequence was found in a female donor with multiple sclerosis, enrolled in a pregnancy study. CDR3 DNA: TGTGCCAGCAGTTTTGTCGGGGGGGCCGCTGGCTACACCTTC. As protein: CASSFVGGAAGYTF.